The 5 T cell receptor beta chains listed next were all sequenced from one sample in a study of T cell repertoires in cytomegalovirus infection. TCRdb passed the reads through MiXCR, listing each CDR3 protein once. Of fewer than 550,000 distinct CDR3 sequences in the sample, around 10% were seen once. Material for sequencing was PBMCs. Receptors were obtained from a human donor in good health (CMV status not recorded). Some clones in this sample may be carry-over from other donors' samples.

This clonotype was seen repeatedly, ten times or more. The V and J genes are TRBV2 and TRBJ2-1, with 14 bases lining up with TRBD2. The CDR3 length is 16 residues. Unmatched junction bases numbered 8, after V lost 6 bases and J lost 7 bases. Germline V gene lookup returns CDR1 SNHLY and CDR2 FYNNEI. The CDR3 region has the DNA TGTGCCAGCAGCCCTTCCGGGACTAGCGGGAGTAATGAGCAGTTCTTC. Its translation is CASSPSGTSGSNEQFF.

This clonotype was seen only a few times. The CDR3 nucleotides read TGCGCCAGCAGCCAAGATCGAGGGGTCCAGCCCCAGCATTTT. Its translation: CASSQDRGVQPQHF. This chain connects TRBV4-1 to TRBJ1-5; maybe TRBD1 (5 bases). Per germline, CDR1 MGHRA and CDR2 YSYEKL. Trimming pared 0 bases from V and 7 bases from J, leaving 10 bases between. The CDR3 length is 14 residues.

V is TRBV2 and J is TRBJ2-3; weak D call: TRBD2 (6 bases). The V gene's germline CDR1 is SNHLY and CDR2 FYNNEI. CDR3 length equals 17 residues. V was clipped by 6 bases and J by 5 bases, with 24 bases between them. The CDR3, as DNA: TGTGCCAGCAGAAATAATCGGGACTCCGTAAAGTTAGATACGCAGTATTTT. Its protein product is CASRNNRDSVKLDTQYF.

This clonotype turned up a few times. This chain uses TRBV27 with TRBJ2-5; 7 bases agree with TRBD1. V gave up 7 bases and J gave up 4 bases; unmatched junction bases: 9. This CDR3 region has 14 residues. Germline values: CDR1 MNHEY, CDR2 SMNVEV (reference sequence). The CDR3 region has the DNA TGTGCCAGCAAACGGCTCGACAGGGCAGAGACCCAGTACTTC. This sequence encodes CASKRLDRAETQYF.

The chain combines TRBV5-1 with TRBJ2-7, with D perhaps TRBD2 (5 bases). CDR1 is SGHRS and CDR2 is YFSETQ in the germline V gene. V lost 5 bases, J lost 2 bases, and 14 bases lay in between. The CDR3 is 14 residues long. CDR3 sequence reads: CASRTWTRTYEQYF. The DNA of the CDR3 is TGCGCCAGCAGGACCTGGACTCGGACCTACGAGCAGTACTTC.